This TCR beta chain emerged from a study of T-cell memory formation after mild COVID-19. The wider study: TCR clusters were mostly confined to one donor each. Study results and caveats: Contracting CD4+ clones were located mainly in CM and EM, and CD8+ clones in EMRA. Cross-reactive memory appears to have joined, as suggested by some responding clones showing up in pre-infection memory.

TCRdb itself ran the 5' RACE reads through MiXCR, one entry per CDR3 protein. Of 110,000 or so distinct CDR3 sequences in the sample, approximately 22% were seen once. In its sample, this clonotype was seen a few times. Its antigen is unknown. The CDR3 spans 16 residues. Trimming pared 7 bases from V and 1 base from J, leaving 19 bases between. The sequence derives from a man aged 18 to 30 who had mild COVID-19 (a few samples of this study predate the infection). Cell type and time point are not known. This rearrangement joins TRBV12-3 or TRBV12-4 to TRBJ2-5; TRBD1 is a possible D gene (5 bases). The sample was PBMCs or a T cell subset sorted from them (not recorded which). DNA for the CDR3: TGTGCCAGCACCCTATATTTAGGGGTCAGCCAAGAGACCCAGTACTTC. Translated: CASTLYLGVSQETQYF.